These T cell receptor beta chains were read from a single sample in a study of cytomegalovirus exposure and HLA in healthy donors. Method: immunoSEQ multiplex PCR; TCRdb's copy keeps in-frame clones and lacks some. Counted here are some 150,000 clones, around four fifths occurring once; the ten biggest clones make up 2% to 2.5%. Sequenced sample: PBMCs. These receptors were obtained from a man aged 25-45 years in good health and CMV-seronegative. Both conserved end residues are part of each CDR3. A D gene is named only where the DNA matches it firmly. Part of the rows lack a size; the others show once, few, many or a class for expanded clones.

clone_size | j_call | d_call | v_call | cdr3_nt | cdr3_aa
- | TRBJ2-2 | - | TRBV5-4 | TGTGCCAGCAGCTTGAAGACGGGTGCGGCCGGGGAGCTGTTTTTT | CASSLKTGAAGELFF
- | TRBJ2-7 | - | TRBV28 | TGTGCCAGCAGTTCCCCCTCGGTCCACTACGAGCAGTACTTC | CASSSPSVHYEQYF
- | TRBJ1-1 | - | TRBV7-6 | TGTGCCAGCAGCTTAGCTCTGGGAGGCTCTGAAGCTTTCTTT | CASSLALGGSEAFF
- | TRBJ1-2 | - | TRBV11-2 | TGTGCCAGCAGCTTAGAGGGAGGTGGCTACACCTTC | CASSLEGGGYTF
once | TRBJ2-3 | - | TRBV29-1 | TGCAGCGTTGTTAGTGGACTCCACACAGATACGCAGTATTTT | CSVVSGLHTDTQYF
- | TRBJ2-5 | - | TRBV5-1 | TGCGCCAGCTATGGCCAACAAGAGACCCAGTACTTC | CASYGQQETQYF
few | TRBJ2-7 | TRBD1 | TRBV5-6 | TGTGCCAGCAGCGGACAGGGGGCTTCGAAAGAGCAGTACTTC | CASSGQGASKEQYF
- | TRBJ1-5 | - | TRBV9 | TGTGCCAGCAGCGGGACAAACAATGGCAATCAGCCCCAGCATTTT | CASSGTNNGNQPQHF
- | TRBJ2-7 | TRBD1 | TRBV14 | TGTGCCAGCAGCCAACGGGACAGGGGACCCTCCTACGAGCAGTACTTC | CASSQRDRGPSYEQYF
few | TRBJ2-1 | - | TRBV2 | TGTGCCAGCGACCCGTCAGCAGGGGATGAGCAGTTCTTC | CASDPSAGDEQFF
- | TRBJ2-2 | - | TRBV29-1 | TGCAGCGTTGATGGCTCGGCGGGGAACACCGGGGAGCTGTTTTTT | CSVDGSAGNTGELFF
- | TRBJ2-7 | - | TRBV19 | TGTGCCAGTAGTTCCATGTCCTACGAGCAGTACTTC | CASSSMSYEQYF
once | TRBJ1-2 | - | TRBV4-2 | TGTGCCAGCAGCCCCGAGGGGAGGGCTTCTGATGGCTACACCTTC | CASSPEGRASDGYTF
- | TRBJ2-1 | TRBD2 | TRBV29-1 | TGCAGCGTCGGTCCGGGACTAGCGGGAGGAAGCTCCTACAATGAGCAGTTCTTC | CSVGPGLAGGSSYNEQFF
- | TRBJ2-1 | TRBD2 | TRBV19 | TGTGCCAGTAGTATTGAACTAGCGGGGGCCTACAATGAGCAGTTCTTC | CASSIELAGAYNEQFF
- | TRBJ1-1 | - | TRBV9 | TGTGCCAGCAGCGTCTCCCGGAGCCGGGGGGCTTTCTTT | CASSVSRSRGAFF
- | TRBJ1-2 | TRBD1 | TRBV28 | TGTGCCAGCACCGACAGGGTTATGTATGGCTACACCTTC | CASTDRVMYGYTF
few | TRBJ1-6 | TRBD1 | TRBV4-1 | TGCGCCAGCAGCCTGTCACTCTACGGGGACAGGTTTAATTCACCCCTCCACTTT | CASSLSLYGDRFNSPLHF
- | TRBJ2-3 | TRBD2 | TRBV18 | TGTGCCAGCTCCCGGAGCCTAGCGGGTCTAAGCACAGATACGCAGTATTTT | CASSRSLAGLSTDTQYF
- | TRBJ1-1 | - | TRBV13 | TGTGCCAGCAGCTTAGGCCGGTATCAGGGAGGCACTGAAGCTTTCTTT | CASSLGRYQGGTEAFF
- | TRBJ2-2 | - | TRBV27 | TGTGCCAGCAGGGGCGGGGTGAACACCGGGGAGCTGTTTTTT | CASRGGVNTGELFF
- | TRBJ2-6 | - | TRBV4-2 | TGTGCCAGCAGCCAATTTGTGAGCACCGGGGCCAACGTCCTGACTTTC | CASSQFVSTGANVLTF
few | TRBJ1-6 | - | TRBV2 | TGTGCCAGCAGGGAGACGGAAAGTTCACCCCTCAACTTT | CASRETESSPLNF
- | TRBJ1-4 | TRBD1 | TRBV27 | TGTGCCAGCAGTTTATTTCAGGGGGTTTCTAATGAAAAACTGTTTTTT | CASSLFQGVSNEKLFF
- | TRBJ2-4 | TRBD2 | TRBV4-1 | TGCGCCAGCAGCCGCCAAGGACTAGCGGGGGGTCAAAACATTCAGTACTTC | CASSRQGLAGGQNIQYF
- | TRBJ1-1 | - | TRBV29-1 | TGCAGCGTTGTCTTTAACACTGAAGCTTTCTTT | CSVVFNTEAFF
- | TRBJ2-7 | - | TRBV5-1 | TGCGCCAGCAGCTTCGGTACAGGCAATTCCTACGAGCAGTACTTC | CASSFGTGNSYEQYF
- | TRBJ2-7 | - | TRBV14 | TGTGCCAGCAGCCAAGTACCGGGAGTGAGCTACGAGCAGTACTTC | CASSQVPGVSYEQYF
- | TRBJ2-7 | - | TRBV29-1 | TGCAGCGTTGAACAGTCCTACGAGCAGTACTTC | CSVEQSYEQYF
- | TRBJ1-1 | - | TRBV28 | TGTGCCAGCTCTTCAGAGGTGGACACTGAAGCTTTCTTT | CASSSEVDTEAFF